This TCR beta chain was observed in a study of OX40 agonist ivuxolimab in advanced cancers. Findings of the study overall: Doses of 0.1 to 3.0 mg/kg were accompanied by clonal expansion of CD4+ and CD8+ blood T cells by week 6. Averaged across samples, CD8+ T cells carried more expanded clones than CD4+ did. Partial responders treated at 0.1-3.0 mg/kg exhibited clonal expansion among the lowest measured.

Systemic immunosuppression or a history of autoimmune disease excluded patients. The repertoire was sequenced with immunoSEQ multiplex PCR; TCRdb's copy has only in-frame clones and lacks some. This sample carries tens of thousands of clones, 80% to 90% of them seen once, and the ten largest clones take over 1%. With respect to this clone: Its target is unknown.

The V gene end was trimmed by 4 bases and the J gene end by 8 bases; junction bases not matched to a gene: 5. The CDR3 extends over 14 amino acids. Germline CDR1 reads LNHDA; CDR2 reads SQIVND (reference sequence). The V call is TRBV19, the J call TRBJ1-2, with 12 bases identical to TRBD1. The clonotype comes from an adult with an advanced solid tumor such as melanoma, head and neck, liver or kidney cancer. The material sequenced was CD4+ or CD8+ T cells sorted from blood, taken in a trial of the OX40 agonist ivuxolimab. The CDR3 sequence: CASSTGQGAVGYTF. Here the CDR3 DNA reads TGTGCCAGTAGTACGGGACAGGGGGCGGTCGGCTACACCTTC.